This TCR beta chain was retrieved from a study of control samples from healthy donors and cancer patients. This clone appeared once. This CDR3 contains 13 residues. Trimming left V 7 bases short and J 4 bases short, with 13 bases between. Germline values: CDR1 KGHSH, CDR2 LQKENI. Clones were read by immunoSEQ multiplex PCR, and TCRdb kept only the in-frame ones, dropping some. Here the sample spans 120,000 or so clones, 92% being singletons. What was sequenced was PBMCs. V and J are TRBV18 and TRBJ1-1; no reliable D call. The origin of this receptor is a man at least 80 years old with head and neck cancer. The CDR3 region has the DNA TGTGCCAGCTACGGGCTCGTGGGCACTGAAGCTTTCTTT. Its translation is CASYGLVGTEAFF.